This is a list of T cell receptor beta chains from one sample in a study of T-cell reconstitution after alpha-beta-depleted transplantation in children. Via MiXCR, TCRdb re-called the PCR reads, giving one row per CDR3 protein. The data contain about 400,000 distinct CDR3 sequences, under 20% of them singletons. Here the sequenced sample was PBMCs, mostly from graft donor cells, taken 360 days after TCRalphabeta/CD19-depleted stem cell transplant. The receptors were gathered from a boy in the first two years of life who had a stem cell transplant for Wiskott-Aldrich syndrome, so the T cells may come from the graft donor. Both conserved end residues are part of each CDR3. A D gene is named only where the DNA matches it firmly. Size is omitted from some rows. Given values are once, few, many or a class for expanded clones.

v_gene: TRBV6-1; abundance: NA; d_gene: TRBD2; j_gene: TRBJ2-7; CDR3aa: CASSKLAGGSYEQYF; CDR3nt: TGTGCCAGCAGCAAACTAGCGGGAGGTTCCTACGAGCAGTACTTC
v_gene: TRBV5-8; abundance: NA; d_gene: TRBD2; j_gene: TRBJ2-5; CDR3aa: CASSSGMRESRAYQETQYF; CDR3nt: TGTGCCAGCAGCTCAGGGATGCGGGAGAGTCGGGCTTACCAAGAGACCCAGTACTTC
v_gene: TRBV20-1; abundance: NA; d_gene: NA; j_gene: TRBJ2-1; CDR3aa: CSARGGTFKPSGNEQFF; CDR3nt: TGCAGTGCTAGAGGCGGGACGTTCAAACCCTCCGGAAATGAGCAGTTCTTC
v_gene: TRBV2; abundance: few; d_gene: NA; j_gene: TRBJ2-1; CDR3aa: CASSGQLYNEQFF; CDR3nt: TGTGCCAGCAGTGGTCAGCTCTACAATGAGCAGTTCTTC
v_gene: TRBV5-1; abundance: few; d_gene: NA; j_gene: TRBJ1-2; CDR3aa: CASSVTGTPGGYDYTF; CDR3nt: TGCGCCAGCAGCGTAACCGGGACCCCCGGCGGCTATGACTACACCTTC
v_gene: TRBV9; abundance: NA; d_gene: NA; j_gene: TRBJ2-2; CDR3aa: CASSTSAVGTGELFF; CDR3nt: TGTGCCAGCAGCACTTCTGCCGTTGGGACCGGGGAGCTGTTTTTT
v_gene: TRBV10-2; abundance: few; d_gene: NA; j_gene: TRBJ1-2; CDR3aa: CASSEPSGANYGYTF; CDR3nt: TGCGCCAGCAGTGAGCCCTCGGGAGCTAACTATGGCTACACCTTC
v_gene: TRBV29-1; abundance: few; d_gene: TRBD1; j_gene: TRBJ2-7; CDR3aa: CSVGGRLTGAGEQYF; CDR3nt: TGCAGCGTTGGGGGCCGTTTGACAGGGGCAGGAGAGCAGTACTTC
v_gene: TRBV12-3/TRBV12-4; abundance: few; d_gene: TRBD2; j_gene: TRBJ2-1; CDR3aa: CASRETSGGADEQFF; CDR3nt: TGTGCCAGCAGGGAAACTAGCGGGGGGGCCGATGAGCAGTTCTTC
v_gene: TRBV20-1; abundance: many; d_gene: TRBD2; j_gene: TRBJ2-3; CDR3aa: CSASPLAGVTDTQYF; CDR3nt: TGCAGTGCTAGCCCACTAGCGGGAGTCACAGATACGCAGTATTTT
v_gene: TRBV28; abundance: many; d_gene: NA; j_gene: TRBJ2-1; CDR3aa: CASSLTNEQFF; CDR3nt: TGTGCCAGCAGTTTAACCAATGAGCAGTTCTTC
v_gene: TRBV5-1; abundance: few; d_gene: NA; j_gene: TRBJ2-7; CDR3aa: CASRQGQTTYEQYF; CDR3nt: TGCGCCAGCAGGCAGGGACAAACTACCTACGAGCAGTACTTC
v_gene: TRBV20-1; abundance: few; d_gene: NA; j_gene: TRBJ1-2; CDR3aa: CSASNRDVNYGYTF; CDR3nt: TGCAGTGCTAGCAACCGGGACGTTAACTATGGCTACACCTTC
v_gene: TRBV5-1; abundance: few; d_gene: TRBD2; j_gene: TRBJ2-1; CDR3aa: CASSVGLAGDRRNEQFF; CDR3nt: TGCGCCAGCAGCGTGGGACTAGCGGGAGACCGTAGGAATGAGCAGTTCTTC
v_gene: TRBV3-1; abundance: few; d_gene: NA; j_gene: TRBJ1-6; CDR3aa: CASSHGSLNSPLHF; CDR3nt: TGTGCCAGCAGCCATGGCAGTCTTAATTCACCCCTCCACTTT
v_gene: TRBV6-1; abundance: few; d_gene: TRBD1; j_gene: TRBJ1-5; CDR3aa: CASSKNRGPNQPQHF; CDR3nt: TGTGCCAGCAGTAAAAACAGGGGGCCGAATCAGCCCCAGCATTTT
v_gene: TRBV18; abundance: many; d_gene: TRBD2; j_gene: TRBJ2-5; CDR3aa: CASSPGLAQETQYF; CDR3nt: TGCGCCAGCAGTCCGGGACTAGCTCAAGAGACCCAGTACTTC
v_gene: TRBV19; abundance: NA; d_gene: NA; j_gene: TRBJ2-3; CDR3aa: CASRRQGGFTDTQYF; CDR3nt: TGTGCCAGTAGGCGACAGGGAGGTTTTACAGATACGCAGTATTTT
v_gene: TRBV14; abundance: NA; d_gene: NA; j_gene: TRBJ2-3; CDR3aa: CASSQAAGATDTQYF; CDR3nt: TGTGCCAGCAGCCAAGCGGCGGGGGCCACAGATACGCAGTATTTT
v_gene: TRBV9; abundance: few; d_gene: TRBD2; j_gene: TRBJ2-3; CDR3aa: CASSVAGLGKLVGDTQYF; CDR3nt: TGTGCCAGCAGCGTAGCAGGACTAGGGAAGTTAGTCGGAGATACGCAGTATTTT
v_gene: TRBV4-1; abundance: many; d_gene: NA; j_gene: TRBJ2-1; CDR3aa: CASSQVNGYDYYFNNEQFF; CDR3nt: TGCGCCAGCAGCCAAGTGAATGGATATGACTACTACTTCAACAATGAGCAGTTCTTC
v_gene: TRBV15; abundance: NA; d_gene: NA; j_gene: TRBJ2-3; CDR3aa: CATSRDLKSGRTDTQYF; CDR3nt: TGTGCCACCAGCAGAGATCTAAAGAGCGGTCGCACAGATACGCAGTATTTT
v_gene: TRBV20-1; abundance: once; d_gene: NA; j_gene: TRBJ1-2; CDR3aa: CSARDFDRFSGYTF; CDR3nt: TGCAGTGCTAGAGATTTCGACAGGTTTTCTGGCTACACCTTC
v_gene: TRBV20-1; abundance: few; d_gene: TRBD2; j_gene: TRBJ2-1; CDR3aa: CSASQGTSGANEQFF; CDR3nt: TGCAGTGCTAGTCAGGGGACTAGCGGGGCGAATGAGCAGTTCTTC